The 20 T cell receptor beta chains listed next were all sequenced from one sample in a study of CD8+ T cells in alopecia areata. In each case, RNA was isolated and then reverse transcribed into cDNA as the sequencing template. Method: immunoSEQ multiplex PCR; TCRdb's copy keeps in-frame clones and lacks some. Of approximately 130,000 clones detected, around 45% appear once; the ten largest clones hold about 10%. The sequencing input was NKG2D-low CD8+ T cells sorted from blood. The receptors derive from a human donor with alopecia areata.

This clone was counted only a few times. The chain couples TRBV14 to TRBJ2-7; 8 nucleotides align to TRBD1. Germline V lookup: CDR1 SGHDN, CDR2 FVKESK. This CDR3 comprises 14 residues. Trimming cost V 2 bases and J 5 bases; bases outside gene matches: 5. CDR3 DNA sequence: TGTGCCAGCAGCCAAACAGGGGGACCCCACGAGCAGTACTTC. Its translation is CASSQTGGPHEQYF.

This clone showed up just a few times. The rearrangement joins TRBV7-9 to TRBJ2-1; 9 positions agree with TRBD1. From germline, CDR1 is SEHNR and CDR2 FQNEAQ (reference sequence). This CDR3 comprises 16 residues. V gave up 7 bases and J gave up 7 bases; unmatched junction bases: 14. In DNA, the CDR3 is TGTGCCAGCATCCCTCCTCCTGACAGGGGGGCAAATGAGCAGTTCTTC. Translation: CASIPPPDRGANEQFF.

The CDR3 loop is CSVEGDRGGTEAFF. DNA for the CDR3: TGCAGCGTTGAAGGAGACAGAGGGGGCACTGAAGCTTTCTTT. The V gene is TRBV29-1, the J gene TRBJ1-1, with a possible D match to TRBD1 (6 bases). The CDR3 runs to 14 residues. Trimming pared 1 base from V and 4 bases from J, leaving 13 bases between. Germline CDR1 reads SQVTM; CDR2 reads ANQGSEA.

This chain connects TRBV11-2 to TRBJ2-2; D may correspond to TRBD1 or TRBD2 (6 bases each). V was trimmed by 4 bases and J by 2 bases, leaving 17 bases between them. The CDR3 sequence is 17 residues long. CDR1 is SGHAT and CDR2 is FQNNGV in the germline V gene. The CDR3 DNA is TGTGCCAGCAGCTGGGGGGCAGGAGTGGTAAACACCGGGGAGCTGTTTTTT. It yields the protein CASSWGAGVVNTGELFF.

The rearrangement joins TRBV29-1 to TRBJ2-2; 7 bases map to TRBD1. J was trimmed by 7 bases and V by 1 base; bases with no gene match: 9. Germline CDR1 SQVTM, CDR2 ANQGSEA. This CDR3 contains 15 residues. CDR3 sequence reads: CSVEGGTGAIGELFF. In DNA, the CDR3 is TGCAGCGTTGAAGGAGGTACAGGGGCTATCGGGGAGCTGTTTTTT.

This clone was found a few times. CDR3 sequence reads: CASSTGTSTSYNEQFF. The CDR3, as DNA: TGCGCCAGCAGCACCGGGACCTCTACTTCCTACAATGAGCAGTTCTTC. The rearrangement joins TRBV5-1 to TRBJ2-1, with D possibly called TRBD1 or TRBD2 (5 bases each). Germline lookup yields CDR1 SGHRS and CDR2 YFSETQ. The CDR3 has 16 amino acids. V lost 4 bases to trimming and J lost 1 base, with 15 bases between them.

The rearrangement joins TRBV6-6 to TRBJ2-1; D ambiguous. V lost 6 bases, J lost 6 bases, and 15 bases lay in between. Germline CDR1 and CDR2: MNHNY and SVGAGI (reference sequence). CDR3 length equals 14 residues. CDR3 region: CASSSNSETNEQFF. The CDR3 DNA reads TGTGCCAGCAGCTCCAACTCTGAAACCAATGAGCAGTTCTTC.

V gene TRBV5-6 combines with J gene TRBJ1-2, with D uncertain. This CDR3 region has 13 residues. Trimming left V 10 bases short and J 2 bases short, with 15 bases between. Germline V gene sequence: CDR1 SGHDT, CDR2 YYEEEE. The CDR3 region is CAVDGVSNYGYTF. CDR3 nucleotides: TGTGCCGTTGACGGAGTCAGCAACTATGGCTACACCTTC.

V is TRBV29-1 and J is TRBJ2-2, with 10 bases matching TRBD1. The CDR3 is made up of 13 amino acids. From germline, CDR1 is SQVTM and CDR2 ANQGSEA. V trimming: 6 bases; J trimming: 6 bases; junction bases outside the gene matches: 4. The CDR3 nucleotides are TGCAGCGTAGTTGGACAGGGGGCCGGGGAGCTGTTTTTT. Translation: CSVVGQGAGELFF.

The chain joins TRBV2 to TRBJ1-1, with D unresolved. CDR1 SNHLY and CDR2 FYNNEI come from the germline V gene. With 8 bases removed from V and 11 bases from J, the gap between germline ends came to 15 bases. The CDR3 has 11 amino acids. The CDR3 DNA reads TGTGCCAGCTCCGATGCGAGTGGGGCTTTCTTT. It translates to CASSDASGAFF.

CDR3 bases: TGTGCCAGCAGCCCGGACAGGGGCCGATACCAAGAGACCCAGTACTTC. Encoded protein: CASSPDRGRYQETQYF. The chain links TRBV28 to TRBJ2-5, with 9 bases lining up with TRBD1. The CDR3 sequence is 16 residues long. CDR1 and CDR2 (germline): MDHEN, SYDVKM. V lost 6 bases and J lost 0; bases outside the gene matches: 8.

The rearrangement uses TRBV29-1 and TRBJ1-2; perhaps TRBD1 as D (5 bases). This CDR3 has 12 amino acids. With 6 bases removed from V and 4 bases from J, the gap between germline ends came to 12 bases. Looked up from germline, CDR1 is SQVTM and CDR2 is ANQGSEA. In DNA form, the CDR3 reads TGCAGCGTCGTTGGAGACAGCTATGGCTACACCTTC. The encoded protein is CSVVGDSYGYTF. Looking up the rest from reference TRBV29-1 and TRBJ1-2 gives the full variable domain: SAVISQKPSRDICQRGTSLTIQCQVDSQVTMMFWYRQQPGQSLTLIATANQGSEATYESGFVIDKFPISRPNLTFSTLTVSNMSPEDSSIYLCSVVGDSYGYTFGSGTRLTVV.

This sequence joins TRBV4-1 and TRBJ2-7; TRBD1 matches at 7 bases. The CDR3 length is 14 residues. Germline lookup yields CDR1 MGHRA and CDR2 YSYEKL. The junction had 7 bases not matched to a gene; V was cut back by 4 bases and J by 4 bases. CDR3 nucleotide sequence: TGCGCCAGCAGCCCGAGACAGGGACCTTACGAGCAGTACTTC. This sequence encodes CASSPRQGPYEQYF.

CDR3 sequence: CASLGSDEQFF. The CDR3 DNA reads as TGTGCCAGCCTGGGGAGCGATGAGCAGTTCTTC. The gene calls are TRBV2 and TRBJ2-1, with D tentatively TRBD2 (5 bases). The CDR3 loop spans 11 amino acids. Germline-derived CDR1 and CDR2 are SNHLY and FYNNEI. V lost 8 bases, J lost 8 bases, and 10 bases lay in between. The variable domain in full, with the rest retrieved from reference TRBV2 and TRBJ2-1, is EPEVTQTPSHQVTQMGQEVILRCVPISNHLYFYWYRQILGQKVEFLVSFYNNEISEKSEIFDDQFSVERPDGSNFTLKIRSTKLEDSAMYFCASLGSDEQFFGPGTRLTVL.

The V and J genes are TRBV30 and TRBJ2-7; a weak D match, TRBD1 (6 bases). The germline V gene encodes CDR1 GTSNPN and CDR2 SVGIG (reference sequence). The V end was cut by 3 bases, the J end by 3 bases, with 12 bases between. This CDR3 spans 13 amino acids. The CDR3 loop is CAWSAGQNYEQYF. In DNA, the CDR3 is TGTGCCTGGAGCGCCGGACAGAACTACGAGCAGTACTTC.

This clone appeared a few times. V gene TRBV7-9 combines with J gene TRBJ2-5; no clear D. CDR1 and CDR2 from the germline V gene are SEHNR and FQNEAQ (reference sequence). This CDR3 has 11 amino acids. Deletions cut 3 bases from V and 7 bases from J, with 6 bases between. CDR3 region: CASSLELTQYF. The CDR3 DNA reads TGTGCCAGCAGCTTGGAATTGACCCAGTACTTC. Together with reference TRBV7-9 and TRBJ2-5, the CDR3 gives the full variable domain: DTGVSQNPRHKITKRGQNVTFRCDPISEHNRLYWYRQTLGQGPEFLTYFQNEAQLEKSRLLSDRFSAERPKGSFSTLEIQRTEQGDSAMYLCASSLELTQYFGPGTRLLVL.

The chain employs TRBV27 and TRBJ2-4; D is unresolved. V was shortened by 6 bases and J by 1 base, with 4 bases between the two germline ends. Germline CDR1 is MNHEY and CDR2 is SMNVEV (reference sequence). CDR3 length: 12 amino acids. The CDR3: CASRGAKNIQYF. CDR3 nucleotides: TGTGCCAGCAGGGGGGCCAAAAACATTCAGTACTTC.

In DNA form, the CDR3 reads TGTGCCAGCAGTGTCCAAGGGGCCAGCGACTACGAGCAGTACTTC. Amino acid sequence: CASSVQGASDYEQYF. The J gene is TRBJ2-7, the V gene TRBV27, with TRBD1 as a possible D gene (5 bases). CDR3 length: 15 residues. V lost 5 bases, J lost 3 bases, and 17 bases lay in between. Per the germline V gene, CDR1 is MNHEY and CDR2 is SMNVEV (reference sequence).

This rearrangement joins TRBV7-9 to TRBJ2-7; 9 bases are a match to TRBD1. V was pared by 4 bases and J by 3 bases, with 7 bases of the junction left unmatched. This CDR3 contains 15 residues. Germline CDR1 reads SEHNR; CDR2 reads FQNEAQ (reference sequence). CDR3 residues: CASSSLVTGGYEQYF. The CDR3 DNA sequence: TGTGCCAGCAGCTCCCTGGTGACAGGGGGCTACGAGCAGTACTTC.

The gene calls are TRBV2 and TRBJ2-5; 7 bases fit TRBD1. The CDR3 contains 13 residues. V trimming: 9 bases; J trimming: 5 bases; junction bases outside the gene matches: 9. The germline gives CDR1 SNHLY, CDR2 FYNNEI. The CDR3 DNA reads TGTGCCAGTGGACAGGTCAATGACGAGACCCAGTACTTC. The encoded protein is CASGQVNDETQYF.